This TCR beta chain was recovered during a study of cytomegalovirus exposure and HLA in healthy donors. The data were produced by immunoSEQ multiplex PCR, yet TCRdb's version contains in-frame clones alone and is incomplete. The table has 90,000 to 130,000 clones, around 87% seen once. CDR1 and CDR2 from the germline V gene are SGHVS and FQNEAQ. V was cut by 4 bases and J by 0 bases, with 15 bases left in between. CDR3 length equals 16 residues. This chain connects TRBV7-8 to TRBJ1-1; a possible D gene is TRBD1 (6 bases). The clonotype originates from a woman in her 30s in good health and CMV-seropositive. The sample consisted of PBMCs. The CDR3, as DNA: TGTGCCAGCAGCTCCATCCGACAGGTCATGAACACTGAAGCTTTCTTT. This gives the protein CASSSIRQVMNTEAFF.